This T cell receptor beta chain was sequenced during a study of blood T cell repertoires in COVID-19. Study context: T cells, B-cell-depleted T cells, or PBMCs provided the cDNA or gDNA that served as material.

The germline gives CDR1 SQVTM, CDR2 ANQGSEA. Trimming shortened V by 6 bases and J by 5 bases, and 8 bases separated the two germline ends. The CDR3 contains 11 residues. Sequencing used immunoSEQ multiplex PCR; TCRdb keeps in-frame clones, though not all of them. The table lists about 78,000 clones, about 89% of them singletons, with 4.9% in the top ten. The specimen was peripheral blood. This chain connects TRBV29-1 to TRBJ2-1, with D maybe TRBD1 (5 bases). The TCR originated in a man aged 50 to 60 with active or convalescent COVID-19. CDR3 sequence: CSVYRNNEQFF. The CDR3 DNA follows: TGCAGCGTATACAGGAACAATGAGCAGTTCTTC.